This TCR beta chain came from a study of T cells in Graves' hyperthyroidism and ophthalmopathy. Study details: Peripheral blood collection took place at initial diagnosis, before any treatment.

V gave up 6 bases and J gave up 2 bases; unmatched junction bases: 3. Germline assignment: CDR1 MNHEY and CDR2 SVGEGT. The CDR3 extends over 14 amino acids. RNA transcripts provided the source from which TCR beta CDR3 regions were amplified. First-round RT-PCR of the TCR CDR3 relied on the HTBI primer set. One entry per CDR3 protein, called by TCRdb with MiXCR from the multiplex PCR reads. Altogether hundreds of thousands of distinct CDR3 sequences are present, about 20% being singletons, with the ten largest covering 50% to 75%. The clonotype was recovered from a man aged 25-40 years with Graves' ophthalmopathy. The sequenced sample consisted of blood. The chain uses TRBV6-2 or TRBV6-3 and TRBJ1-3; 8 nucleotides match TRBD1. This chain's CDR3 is CASSTQGAGNTIYF. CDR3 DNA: TGTGCCAGCAGCACACAGGGGGCTGGAAACACCATATATTTT.